Each of the 26 T cell receptor beta chains below was sequenced from the same sample in a study of T cells in narcolepsy. Produced via immunoSEQ multiplex PCR; TCRdb's table is partial and in-frame only. The table shows 25,000 or so clones, with approximately 80% occurring only once. Sequencing input: CD45RA- memory CD4+ T cells from PBMCs. These receptor sequences come from a human donor with narcolepsy.

This chain links TRBV30 with TRBJ2-3, with unresolved D. Trimming pared 4 bases from V and 4 bases from J, leaving 12 bases between. There are 13 residues in the CDR3. CDR1 is GTSNPN, CDR2 SVGIG, per germline (reference sequence). CDR3 coding DNA: TGTGCCTGGACACAGAGACGTGCAGATACGCAGTATTTT. Translated: CAWTQRRADTQYF.

This clone was seen once. The chain is built from TRBV27 and TRBJ2-1, with TRBD2 matching over 9 bases. The CDR3 totals 19 residues. The germline V gene has CDR1 MNHEY and CDR2 SMNVEV (reference sequence). V shed 2 bases, J shed 0 bases, and the junction held 11 bases outside the gene matches. The CDR3 loop reads CASSLGGGATYGSYNEQFF. CDR3 coding DNA: TGTGCCAGCAGTTTAGGCGGGGGGGCCACCTACGGCTCCTACAATGAGCAGTTCTTC.

This clone has just one count. V usage is TRBV20-1 and J usage is TRBJ1-2; 8 nucleotides agree with TRBD1. This CDR3 contains 11 residues. The germline gives CDR1 DFQATT, CDR2 SNEGSKA (reference sequence). J gave up 7 bases and V 6 bases, and 4 bases lay outside the gene matches. The CDR3 loop is CSATGQAGYTF. As DNA, the CDR3 is TGCAGTGCCACGGGACAGGCTGGCTACACCTTC.

This clone was seen a few times. The chain uses TRBV27 and TRBJ2-2; D may be TRBD2 (6 bases). CDR3 length equals 16 residues. The V and J ends lost 3 bases and 2 bases respectively, with 13 bases between them. Looked up from germline, CDR1 is MNHEY and CDR2 is SMNVEV (reference sequence). The CDR3 DNA reads TGTGCCAGCAGTTTGGAGGGCCCAGACAACACCGGGGAGCTGTTTTTT. Amino acid sequence: CASSLEGPDNTGELFF.

The chain combines TRBV6-1 with TRBJ1-1; possibly TRBD1 for D (5 bases). The V gene lost 5 bases and the J gene lost 6 bases, with 16 bases spanning the gap. The CDR3 consists of 14 residues. Germline CDR1 reads MNHNS; CDR2 reads SASEGT. The CDR3 region is CASSRGGSSSEAFF. In DNA form, the CDR3 reads TGTGCCAGCAGTAGGGGAGGCTCATCCTCTGAAGCTTTCTTT.

CDR3 in amino acids: CAWSVRGGGLSTDTQYF. The CDR3 coding sequence is TGTGCCTGGAGTGTACGTGGCGGGGGGCTAAGCACAGATACGCAGTATTTT. The J gene is TRBJ2-3, the V gene TRBV30; 8 bases map to TRBD2. Trimming cost V 0 bases and J 0 bases; bases outside gene matches: 8. The CDR3 length is 17 residues. Per the germline V gene, CDR1 is GTSNPN and CDR2 is SVGIG (reference sequence).

The chain couples TRBV25-1 to TRBJ2-3, with 8 bases matching TRBD1. Germline V gene lookup returns CDR1 MGHDK and CDR2 SYGVNS. The length of the CDR3 is 13 residues. The V and J ends lost 9 bases and 3 bases, in that order; junction bases with no gene match: 5. The CDR3 loop is CASGTGGTDTQYF. CDR3 nucleotides: TGTGCCAGTGGGACAGGAGGGACAGATACGCAGTATTTT.

V usage is TRBV27 and J usage is TRBJ1-6; D may be TRBD1 (6 bases). V gave up 3 bases and J gave up 11 bases, with 14 bases separating them. The CDR3 runs 14 residues. Germline V gives CDR1 MNHEY, CDR2 SMNVEV (reference sequence). The CDR3 nucleotides read TGTGCCAGCAGTTTGTCCTACAGGGATCCACCCCTCCACTTT. Translating it yields CASSLSYRDPPLHF.

The table lists this clone with a few counts. The V gene is TRBV5-1, the J gene TRBJ2-7, with D tentatively TRBD2 (5 bases). CDR1 and CDR2 (germline): SGHRS, YFSETQ. V dropped 0 bases and J dropped 2 bases, with 12 bases sitting between them. This CDR3 contains 15 residues. The CDR3 DNA sequence: TGCGCCAGCAGCTTGGCCGTCGGGGTTGCCTACGAGCAGTACTTC. Its translation is CASSLAVGVAYEQYF.

The chain combines TRBV5-4 with TRBJ1-1; D call uncertain. This CDR3 has 14 residues. V was trimmed by 2 bases and J by 6 bases, leaving 14 bases between them. CDR1 is SGHNT, CDR2 YYREEE, per germline (reference sequence). The CDR3 DNA reads as TGTGCCAGCAGCTTTACGGGCAGAAGGCCTGAAGCTTTCTTT. Amino acid sequence: CASSFTGRRPEAFF.

The V and J genes are TRBV6-1 and TRBJ2-1; 10 nucleotides match TRBD2. CDR1 and CDR2 from the germline V gene are MNHNS and SASEGT. Unmatched junction bases numbered 7, after V lost 8 bases and J lost 6 bases. The CDR3 spans 14 residues. The DNA for the CDR3 is TGTGCCAGCCCAGCGGGGGGGTTTTTCAATGAGCAGTTCTTC. It yields the protein CASPAGGFFNEQFF.

The CDR3 here is CASSSNPRTSGGETQYF. In DNA, the CDR3 is TGTGCCAGCAGCTCAAACCCGAGGACTAGCGGGGGAGAGACCCAGTACTTC. V gene TRBV7-2 combines with J gene TRBJ2-5; 13 nucleotides match TRBD2. This CDR3 region has 17 residues. CDR1 is SGHTA, CDR2 FQGNSA, per germline. The junction had 9 bases not matched to a gene; V was cut back by 4 bases and J by 4 bases.

This clone was counted between two and nine times. The chain combines TRBV10-3 with TRBJ2-1, with 14 bases identical to TRBD2. This CDR3 has 15 residues. CDR1 is ENHRY, CDR2 SYGVKD, per germline. Trimming at V came to 7 bases and at J to 4 bases, leaving 3 bases not matched to a gene. The CDR3: CAITGTSGGYNEQFF. In DNA, the CDR3 is TGTGCCATCACCGGGACTAGCGGGGGATACAATGAGCAGTTCTTC.

The chain employs TRBV13 and TRBJ2-5; D not certain. CDR3 size: 14 residues. V lost 0 bases and J 1 base, leaving 6 bases between the germline ends. Germline assignment: CDR1 PRHDT and CDR2 FYEKMQ (reference sequence). The CDR3 is CASSLGAGQETQYF. DNA for the CDR3: TGTGCCAGCAGCTTAGGGGCCGGCCAAGAGACCCAGTACTTC.

The gene calls are TRBV9 and TRBJ2-3; D remains unclear. Germline CDR1 is SGDLS and CDR2 is YYNGEE. With 0 bases removed from V and 1 base from J, the gap between germline ends came to 6 bases. CDR3 size: 14 residues. CDR3 protein: CASSVGLGTDTQYF. The CDR3, as DNA: TGTGCCAGCAGCGTAGGTCTAGGCACAGATACGCAGTATTTT.

V usage is TRBV11-3 and J usage is TRBJ2-3; D is unresolved. This CDR3 region has 14 residues. Deletions cut 1 base from V and 2 bases from J, with 7 bases between. CDR1 and CDR2 (germline): SGHNT, YENEEA. CDR3 amino acids: CASSLVQFTDTQYF. The CDR3 coding sequence is TGTGCCAGCAGCTTAGTACAGTTCACAGATACGCAGTATTTT. The variable domain in full, with the rest retrieved from reference TRBV11-3 and TRBJ2-3, is EAGVVQSPRYKIIEKKQPVAFWCNPISGHNTLYWYLQNLGQGPELLIRYENEEAVDDSQLPKDRFSAERLKGVDSTLKIQPAELGDSAVYLCASSLVQFTDTQYFGPGTRLTVL.

The chain couples TRBV10-3 to TRBJ1-2, with 9 bases identical to TRBD1. Trimming took 3 bases from V and 6 from J; bases not matched to a gene: 5. Germline lookup yields CDR1 ENHRY and CDR2 SYGVKD. CDR3 length: 14 amino acids. CDR3 protein: CAISDTGGRDGYTF. In DNA, the CDR3 is TGTGCCATCAGTGATACAGGGGGCAGGGATGGCTACACCTTC.

The V and J genes are TRBV5-1 and TRBJ2-7; D possibly corresponds to TRBD1 (5 bases). CDR3 length: 14 residues. The V and J ends lost 1 base and 5 bases respectively, with 13 bases between them. Looked up from germline, CDR1 is SGHRS and CDR2 is YFSETQ. CDR3 sequence reads: CASSLSQGFDEQYF. The CDR3 nucleotides read TGCGCCAGCAGCTTGTCGCAGGGATTTGACGAGCAGTACTTC.

This chain joins TRBV5-1 and TRBJ1-6; D ambiguous. This CDR3 contains 16 residues. The V and J ends lost 0 bases and 7 bases respectively, with 14 bases between them. The germline CDR1 and CDR2 sequences are SGHRS and YFSETQ. This CDR3 reads CASSLDVPQPNSPLHF. Written as DNA, the CDR3 is TGCGCCAGCAGCTTGGATGTGCCTCAGCCAAATTCACCCCTCCACTTT. Using reference TRBV5-1 and TRBJ1-6 for the parts outside the CDR3, the full variable domain is KAGVTQTPRYLIKTRGQQVTLSCSPISGHRSVSWYQQTPGQGLQFLFEYFSETQRNKGNFPGRFSGRQFSNSRSEMNVSTLELGDSALYLCASSLDVPQPNSPLHFGNGTRLTVT.

This chain links TRBV6-5 with TRBJ1-2; TRBD1 aligns across 7 bases. Germline assignment: CDR1 MNHEY and CDR2 SVGAGI. J lost 4 bases, V lost 5 bases, and 7 bases had no gene match. CDR3 size: 14 residues. The DNA for the CDR3 is TGTGCCAGCAGTAGACAGGGATCGGGCTATGGCTACACCTTC. Translated, it gives CASSRQGSGYGYTF.

This clone was detected only a few times. The chain is built from TRBV5-8 and TRBJ1-1; perhaps TRBD1 as D (6 bases). This CDR3 is 15 amino acids long. Trimming removed 1 base from V and 4 bases from J, with 14 bases in between. In germline, CDR1 is SGHTS, CDR2 YDEGEE. Written as DNA, the CDR3 is TGTGCCAGCAGCTTGAGAGGGGGTCCACCCACTGAAGCTTTCTTT. Translation: CASSLRGGPPTEAFF.

The chain uses TRBV19 and TRBJ1-1; D uncertain. The germline V and J ends were trimmed by 7 bases and 11 bases, with 20 bases remaining between them. The germline V gene encodes CDR1 LNHDA and CDR2 SQIVND (reference sequence). There are 13 residues in the CDR3. CDR3 in amino acids: CASIGNRLTAAFF. The CDR3 DNA is TGTGCCAGTATAGGTAACAGACTCACTGCGGCTTTCTTT.

This sequence joins TRBV27 and TRBJ1-6, with TRBD1 as a possible D gene (6 bases). The V end was cut by 2 bases, the J end by 3 bases, with 8 bases between. The CDR3 length is 15 residues. Germline CDR1 MNHEY, CDR2 SMNVEV (reference sequence). The CDR3: CASSLRTDYNSPLHF. The CDR3 DNA follows: TGTGCCAGCAGTTTACGGACAGACTATAATTCACCCCTCCACTTT.

The V and J genes are TRBV5-1 and TRBJ1-4, with a weak D call TRBD1 (6 bases). Trimming cost V 4 bases and J 7 bases, with 17 bases left between them. The CDR3 consists of 15 residues. Germline V gene sequence: CDR1 SGHRS, CDR2 YFSETQ. The CDR3 is CASSTQTGIGEKLFF. CDR3 nucleotide sequence: TGCGCCAGCAGCACCCAAACAGGGATAGGTGAAAAACTGTTTTTT.

CDR3 bases: TGTGCCAGCAGCTTAGGTGGGACAGCCTATGGCTACACCTTC. The encoded protein is CASSLGGTAYGYTF. The chain has TRBV7-2 and TRBJ1-2; 7 bases match TRBD1. The CDR3 runs 14 residues. V was clipped by 1 base and J by 4 bases; unmatched bases: 3. Germline V gene data show CDR1 as SGHTA and CDR2 as FQGNSA.

The CDR3 sequence is CASSSVAGGKNIQYF. DNA for the CDR3: TGTGCCAGCAGCTCAGTCGCGGGGGGCAAAAACATTCAGTACTTC. The chain combines TRBV7-2 with TRBJ2-4; 8 nucleotides match TRBD2. The CDR3 consists of 15 residues. With 4 bases clipped from V and 3 bases from J, the junction kept 5 bases outside the gene matches. In germline, CDR1 is SGHTA, CDR2 FQGNSA.